A single sample gave rise to the 9 T cell receptor beta chains below, sequenced in a study of human T cells and chemical hapten exposure. Total RNA was isolated from unfractionated whole blood. The library tagged each cDNA molecule with unique molecular identifiers. TCRdb processed the reads anew with MiXCR; each CDR3 protein has one entry. The data show around 120,000 distinct CDR3 sequences, with over 7.5% seen just once and roughly 1.3% held by the top ten. Sequencing input: whole blood. All receptors come from a human donor in good health. Some clones in this sample may be carry-over from other donors' samples.

This clonotype was observed at least ten times. The genes are TRBV20-1 and TRBJ1-4; D gene unclear. The V gene's germline CDR1 is DFQATT and CDR2 SNEGSKA (reference sequence). Trimming cost V 0 bases and J 0 bases, with 8 bases left between them. The CDR3 is 15 amino acids. This CDR3 is CSARERPATNEKLFF. CDR3 bases: TGCAGTGCTAGAGAACGGCCGGCAACTAATGAAAAACTGTTTTTT.

In its sample, this clonotype was seen a few times. CDR3 protein: CASSYLAGGSYEQYF. DNA for the CDR3: TGCGCCAGCAGCTATCTAGCGGGAGGCTCCTACGAGCAGTACTTC. This chain joins TRBV5-1 and TRBJ2-7, with 11 nucleotides matching TRBD2. Losses at the gene ends were 3 bases for V and 0 bases for J; bases not matched to a gene: 2. Germline CDR1 and CDR2: SGHRS and YFSETQ. The CDR3 is 15 amino acids.

In this sample, this clonotype turned up a few times. In DNA, the CDR3 is TGCGCCAGCAGCGACGTTTCCTACGAGCAGTACTTC. Its protein is CASSDVSYEQYF. The chain has TRBV5-1 and TRBJ2-7; D ambiguous. The CDR3 has 12 amino acids. CDR1 SGHRS and CDR2 YFSETQ come from the germline V gene. The V and J ends lost 4 bases and 1 base respectively, with 6 bases between them.

This clonotype was counted ten times or more. This chain links TRBV6-5 with TRBJ2-2, with 10 bases lining up with TRBD2. The CDR3 has 16 amino acids. The trim removed 0 bases at V and 5 bases at J, leaving 3 bases unmatched. Germline lookup yields CDR1 MNHEY and CDR2 SVGAGI. CDR3 sequence (DNA): TGTGCCAGCAGTTACTCCCTAGCGGGAGATACCGGGGAGCTGTTTTTT. It codes for CASSYSLAGDTGELFF.

In this sample, this clonotype turned up many times. This chain connects TRBV12-3 or TRBV12-4 to TRBJ1-5, with D possibly matching TRBD1 (5 bases). The ends were cut back, 1 base at V and 1 base at J, with 8 bases in the middle. The CDR3 covers 15 residues. For the CDR3, the DNA is TGTGCCAGCAGTTTAGGTGGGGCCAGCAATCAGCCCCAGCATTTT. Translating it yields CASSLGGASNQPQHF.

This clonotype has at least ten counts. The chain has TRBV6-2 or TRBV6-3 and TRBJ2-3; D gene unclear. Germline CDR1 reads MNHEY; CDR2 reads SVGEGT. The V end lost 5 bases, the J end lost 4 bases, and 16 bases lay between the germline ends. This CDR3 contains 15 residues. This chain's CDR3 is CASSTRLEYPDTQYF. In DNA form, the CDR3 reads TGTGCCAGCAGTACGAGACTGGAGTATCCAGATACGCAGTATTTT.

The chain has TRBV9 and TRBJ2-7, with TRBD2 matching 11 bases. The CDR3 is made up of 15 amino acids. Germline V gene lookup returns CDR1 SGDLS and CDR2 YYNGEE. Trimming took 3 bases from V and 2 from J; bases not matched to a gene: 4. For the CDR3, the DNA is TGTGCCAGCAGCGAGCTAGCGGGGGGAGCCTACGAGCAGTACTTC. Its protein product is CASSELAGGAYEQYF. The full variable domain, its missing parts supplied by reference TRBV9 and TRBJ2-7, is DSGVTQTPKHLITATGQRVTLRCSPRSGDLSVYWYQQSLDQGLQFLIQYYNGEERAKGNILERFSAQQFPDLHSELNLSSLELGDSALYFCASSELAGGAYEQYFGPGTRLTVT.

Ten or more counts support this clonotype. The chain combines TRBV7-9 with TRBJ2-1; D unclear. The V gene's germline CDR1 is SEHNR and CDR2 FQNEAQ (reference sequence). This CDR3 contains 16 residues. Trimming removed 3 bases at V and 1 base at J, with 13 bases between. The CDR3 sequence: CASSFPPLGSYNEQFF. For the CDR3, the DNA is TGTGCCAGCAGCTTCCCCCCATTAGGGTCCTACAATGAGCAGTTCTTC.

The chain uses TRBV12-3 or TRBV12-4 and TRBJ2-7; possible D gene TRBD1, 6 bases. CDR3 length: 14 amino acids. The ends were cut back, 6 bases at V and 4 bases at J, with 16 bases in the middle. CDR3 protein: CASSPPRDTYEQYF. CDR3 in DNA: TGTGCCAGCAGCCCCCCCCGGGACACTTACGAGCAGTACTTC.